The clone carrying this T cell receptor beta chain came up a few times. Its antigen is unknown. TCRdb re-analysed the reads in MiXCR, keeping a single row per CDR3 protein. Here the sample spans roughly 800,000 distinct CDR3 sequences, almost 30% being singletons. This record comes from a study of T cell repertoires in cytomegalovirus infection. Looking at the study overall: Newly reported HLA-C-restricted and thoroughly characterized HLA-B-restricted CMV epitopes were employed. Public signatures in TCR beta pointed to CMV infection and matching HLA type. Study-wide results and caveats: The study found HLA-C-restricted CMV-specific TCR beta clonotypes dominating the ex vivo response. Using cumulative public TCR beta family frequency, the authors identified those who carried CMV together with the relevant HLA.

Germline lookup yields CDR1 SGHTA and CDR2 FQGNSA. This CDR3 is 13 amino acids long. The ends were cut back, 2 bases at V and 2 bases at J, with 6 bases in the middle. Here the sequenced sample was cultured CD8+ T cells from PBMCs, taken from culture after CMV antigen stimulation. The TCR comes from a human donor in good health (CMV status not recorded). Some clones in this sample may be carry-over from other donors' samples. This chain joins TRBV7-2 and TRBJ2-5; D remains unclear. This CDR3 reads CASSLIQQETQYF. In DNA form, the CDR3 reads TGTGCCAGCAGCTTAATACAGCAAGAGACCCAGTACTTC. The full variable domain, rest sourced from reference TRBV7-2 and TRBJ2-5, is GAGVSQSPSNKVTEKGKDVELRCDPISGHTALYWYRQSLGQGLEFLIYFQGNSAPDKSGLPSDRFSAERTGGSVSTLTIQRTQQEDSAVYLCASSLIQQETQYFGPGTRLLVL.